This TCR beta chain was sequenced during a study of early T cells in non-severe SARS-CoV-2 infection. The overall study: Whole-blood bulk RNA, unsorted, was sequenced, and chains were unpaired. General study points: The study's VDJdb matching favored anti-spike CD8 responses and missed private and CD4 specificities.

In the case of this clonotype: Antigen unknown.

The protocol attached unique molecular identifiers to individual cDNA molecules. TCRdb reprocessed the 5' RACE reads with MiXCR, giving one entry per CDR3 protein. The table records around 29,000 distinct CDR3 sequences, 9% to 10% of them present only once. V was cut by 7 bases and J by 4 bases, with 14 bases left in between. Germline V gene sequence: CDR1 SGHTA, CDR2 FQGNSA. This CDR3 region has 14 residues. This receptor was identified in an adult who was a healthcare worker with PCR-confirmed SARS-CoV-2 infection or an uninfected control (not recorded which). The chain carries TRBV7-2 and TRBJ1-5, with D possibly being TRBD1 (6 bases). The material sequenced was whole blood. CDR3 amino acids: CASTAGGANQPQHF. The CDR3 DNA reads as TGTGCCAGCACGGCCGGGGGGGCAAATCAGCCCCAGCATTTT.